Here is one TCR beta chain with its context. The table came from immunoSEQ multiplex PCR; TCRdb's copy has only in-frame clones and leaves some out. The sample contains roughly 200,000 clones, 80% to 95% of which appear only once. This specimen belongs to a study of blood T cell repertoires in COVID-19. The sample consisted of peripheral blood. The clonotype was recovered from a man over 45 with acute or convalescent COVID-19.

CDR3 in DNA: TGTGCCAGCAGCTTGAACACGGGCGGGTCACCCCTCCACTTT. This codes for CASSLNTGGSPLHF. The rearrangement uses TRBV5-4 and TRBJ1-6; no firm D call. Trimming removed 1 base at V and 10 bases at J, with 12 bases between. Germline V gene data show CDR1 as SGHNT and CDR2 as YYREEE (reference sequence). The CDR3 totals 14 residues.